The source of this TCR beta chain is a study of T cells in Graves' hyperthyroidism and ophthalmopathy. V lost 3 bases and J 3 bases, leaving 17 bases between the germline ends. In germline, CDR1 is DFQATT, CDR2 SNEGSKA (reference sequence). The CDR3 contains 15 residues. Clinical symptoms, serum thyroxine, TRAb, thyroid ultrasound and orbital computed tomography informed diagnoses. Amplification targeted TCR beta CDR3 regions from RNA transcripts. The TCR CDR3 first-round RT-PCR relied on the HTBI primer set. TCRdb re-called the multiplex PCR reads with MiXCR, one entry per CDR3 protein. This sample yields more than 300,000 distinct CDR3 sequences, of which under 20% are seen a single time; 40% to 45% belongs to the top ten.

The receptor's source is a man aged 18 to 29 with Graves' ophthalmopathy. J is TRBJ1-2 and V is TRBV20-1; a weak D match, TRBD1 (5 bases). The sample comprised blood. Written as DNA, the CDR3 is TGCAGTGCTAGGCCGGGACGAAAAGCGGACTATGGCTACACCTTC. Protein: CSARPGRKADYGYTF.